This passage covers 26 T cell receptor beta chains from one sample sequenced in a study of CD4 T cells in relation to SARS-CoV-2 and coronaviruses. The assay was immunoSEQ multiplex PCR, and TCRdb's table has in-frame clones only and misses some. The sample lists tens of thousands of clones, 92% occurring once. Sequenced: naive CD4+ T cells from PBMCs. Subset: naive CD4+ T cells isolated by negative enrichment. The receptors shown here come from an adult with COVID-19.

This chain links TRBV10-3 with TRBJ2-2; no definite D call. The germline V gene has CDR1 ENHRY and CDR2 SYGVKD. This CDR3 is built from 12 residues. With 4 bases removed from V and 6 bases from J, the gap between germline ends came to 6 bases. This CDR3 is CAISVNSGELFF. The CDR3 nucleotides are TGTGCCATCAGTGTAAATTCCGGGGAGCTGTTTTTT.

V and J are TRBV7-9 and TRBJ2-7; possible D gene TRBD1, 5 bases. V dropped 5 bases and J dropped 3 bases, with 8 bases sitting between them. The CDR3 runs to 12 residues. CDR1 SEHNR and CDR2 FQNEAQ come from the germline V gene (reference sequence). The CDR3 bases are TGTGCCAGCAGCCGAAGGGGCTACGAGCAGTACTTC. Translating it yields CASSRRGYEQYF.

This clone showed up just a few times. The chain recombines TRBV2 with TRBJ2-7; D gene unclear. The CDR3 spans 13 residues. V was cut by 3 bases and J by 2 bases, with 8 bases left in between. The germline V gene has CDR1 SNHLY and CDR2 FYNNEI. CDR3 residues: CASSDDGPYEQYF. The CDR3 DNA reads TGTGCCAGCAGTGATGACGGGCCCTACGAGCAGTACTTC.

The table lists this clone with a count of one. The chain has TRBV6-5 and TRBJ2-3; 8 bases are shared with TRBD1. The CDR3 consists of 15 residues. Germline loops: CDR1 MNHEY, CDR2 SVGAGI. V dropped 6 bases and J dropped 4; count of bases not matched to a gene: 9. CDR3 coding DNA: TGTGCCAGCAGCGCAGGGGGCGCGGCGGCAGATACGCAGTATTTT. It yields the protein CASSAGGAAADTQYF.

The table lists this clone with a few counts. This chain uses TRBV4-2 with TRBJ1-1; D remains ambiguous. This CDR3 contains 15 residues. V gave up 0 bases and J gave up 4 bases, with 12 bases separating them. In germline, CDR1 is LGHNA, CDR2 YNFKEQ. CDR3 DNA sequence: TGTGCCAGCAGCCAAGATTGGGGTGGAAGCACTGAAGCTTTCTTT. Translating it yields CASSQDWGGSTEAFF.

The chain is built from TRBV24-1 and TRBJ2-1; D not resolved. Trimming cost V 4 bases and J 4 bases, with 13 bases left between them. This CDR3 is built from 15 residues. The germline CDR1 and CDR2 sequences are KGHDR and SFDVKD. CDR3 loop: CATSDLSMTYNEQFF. DNA for the CDR3: TGTGCCACCAGTGACCTCAGTATGACATACAATGAGCAGTTCTTC.

This clone was seen a single time. J is TRBJ2-7 and V is TRBV28, with TRBD2 matching 9 bases. The junction had 10 bases not matched to a gene; V was cut back by 4 bases and J by 6 bases. Germline CDR1 MDHEN, CDR2 SYDVKM. The CDR3 is 15 amino acids. Here the CDR3 DNA reads TGTGCCAGCAGTTCCAACCTAGCGGGGCCGGGCGAGCAGTACTTC. Translation: CASSSNLAGPGEQYF.

J is TRBJ1-4 and V is TRBV7-9; D is possibly TRBD1 (5 bases). Trimming left V 0 bases short and J 4 bases short, with 15 bases between. Germline V gene sequence: CDR1 SEHNR, CDR2 FQNEAQ (reference sequence). This CDR3 has 17 amino acids. The CDR3 coding sequence is TGTGCCAGCAGCTTAGCGCTCGGCGGGGCCCATAATGAAAAACTGTTTTTT. It yields the protein CASSLALGGAHNEKLFF.

The chain combines TRBV14 with TRBJ2-7, with D possibly matching TRBD1 (6 bases). The CDR3 contains 13 residues. The ends were cut back, 2 bases at V and 2 bases at J, with 7 bases in the middle. Germline CDR1 reads SGHDN; CDR2 reads FVKESK. CDR3 region: CASSQTGTYEQYF. Here the CDR3 DNA reads TGTGCCAGCAGCCAAACAGGGACCTACGAGCAGTACTTC.

The gene calls are TRBV18 and TRBJ2-3; 7 bases are a match to TRBD1. The CDR3 length is 17 residues. Germline CDR1 reads KGHSH; CDR2 reads LQKENI. V was clipped by 3 bases and J by 2 bases; unmatched bases: 11. CDR3 region: CASSPTSDRVPTDTQYF. The CDR3, as DNA: TGTGCCAGCTCACCGACGAGTGACAGGGTGCCCACAGATACGCAGTATTTT.

This chain links TRBV7-2 with TRBJ1-2, with a weak D call TRBD1 (5 bases). Germline CDR1 reads SGHTA; CDR2 reads FQGNSA. Trimming shortened V by 5 bases and J by 2 bases, and 12 bases separated the two germline ends. The CDR3 loop spans 14 amino acids. The CDR3: CASSPNRLNYGYTF. The CDR3 nucleotides are TGTGCCAGCAGCCCAAACAGGCTAAACTATGGCTACACCTTC.

The CDR3 spells CASNPWGAGGPRETQYF. Here the CDR3 DNA reads TGTGCCAGCAACCCATGGGGAGCGGGAGGGCCCCGAGAGACCCAGTACTTC. The genes are TRBV7-2 and TRBJ2-5; 10 nucleotides line up with TRBD2. Per germline, CDR1 SGHTA and CDR2 FQGNSA. J was trimmed by 4 bases and V by 7 bases; bases with no gene match: 15. CDR3 length equals 17 residues.

Only one count was recorded for this clone. The chain recombines TRBV4-2 with TRBJ1-5; D remains ambiguous. Per germline, CDR1 LGHNA and CDR2 YNFKEQ. This CDR3 comprises 19 residues. The ends were cut back, 0 bases at V and 0 bases at J, with 18 bases in the middle. CDR3 in amino acids: CASSQDLRTPAHSNQPQHF. The CDR3 DNA reads as TGTGCCAGCAGCCAAGATCTCCGAACCCCGGCCCATAGCAATCAGCCCCAGCATTTT.

The chain joins TRBV4-1 to TRBJ2-3; D perhaps matches TRBD1 (6 bases). CDR1 is MGHRA, CDR2 YSYEKL, per germline. The CDR3 extends over 18 amino acids. Trimming pared 0 bases from V and 2 bases from J, leaving 18 bases between. CDR3 nucleotide sequence: TGCGCCAGCAGCCAAGATAGAGGGACAACTCGAACCACAGATACGCAGTATTTT. It yields the protein CASSQDRGTTRTTDTQYF.

V is TRBV11-2 and J is TRBJ2-7; D could derive from TRBD1 or TRBD2 (5 bases each). This CDR3 contains 15 residues. Germline V gene data show CDR1 as SGHAT and CDR2 as FQNNGV. Trimming took 1 base from V and 2 from J, leaving 12 bases between them. The CDR3 protein is CASSLAPGRAYEQYF. Written as DNA, the CDR3 is TGTGCCAGCAGCTTAGCCCCGGGACGAGCCTACGAGCAGTACTTC.

This clone was counted a single time. The chain recombines TRBV7-2 with TRBJ1-6; D possibly corresponds to TRBD1 (5 bases). V gave up 1 base and J gave up 6 bases, with 13 bases separating them. The CDR3 has 16 amino acids. Germline V gene data show CDR1 as SGHTA and CDR2 as FQGNSA. The CDR3 nucleotides are TGTGCCAGCAGCTTAGTAAGGCAGGGCCTTAATTCACCCCTCCACTTT. It yields the protein CASSLVRQGLNSPLHF. Filled out from reference TRBV7-2 and TRBJ1-6, the complete variable domain reads GAGVSQSPSNKVTEKGKDVELRCDPISGHTALYWYRQSLGQGLEFLIYFQGNSAPDKSGLPSDRFSAERTGGSVSTLTIQRTQQEDSAVYLCASSLVRQGLNSPLHFGNGTRLTVT.

This CDR3 reads CASSMVNQETQYF. For the CDR3, the DNA is TGTGCCAGTAGTATGGTGAACCAAGAGACCCAGTACTTC. The V call is TRBV19, the J call TRBJ2-5; D is uncertain. Germline values: CDR1 LNHDA, CDR2 SQIVND (reference sequence). The germline V and J ends were trimmed by 3 bases and 0 bases, with 5 bases remaining between them. The CDR3 is made up of 13 amino acids.

The chain is built from TRBV27 and TRBJ1-5; D is uncertain. The CDR3 length is 13 residues. Germline V lookup: CDR1 MNHEY, CDR2 SMNVEV (reference sequence). V lost 2 bases and J lost 7, with 9 bases in between. DNA for the CDR3: TGTGCCAGCAGTTTAGGTAGAAACCAGCCCCAGCATTTT. Residues: CASSLGRNQPQHF.

For the CDR3, the DNA is TGTGCCAGCAGCCTGGACAGAGCCTACGAGCAGTACTTC. Translated: CASSLDRAYEQYF. The chain joins TRBV12-3 or TRBV12-4 to TRBJ2-7; the D gene is possibly TRBD1 (6 bases). The CDR3 loop spans 13 amino acids. Trimming left V 6 bases short and J 2 bases short, with 11 bases between.

The rearrangement links TRBV4-2 to TRBJ2-7; D may match TRBD1 or TRBD2 (5 bases each). From germline, CDR1 is LGHNA and CDR2 YNFKEQ. Trimming pared 1 base from V and 5 bases from J, leaving 15 bases between. The CDR3 contains 15 residues. The CDR3 here is CASSQVSAGSDEQYF. The CDR3 nucleotides read TGTGCCAGCAGCCAAGTAAGTGCAGGGAGCGACGAGCAGTACTTC.

The V call is TRBV6-1, the J call TRBJ2-2; 12 bases line up with TRBD2. V lost 2 bases to trimming and J lost 5 bases; unmatched junction nucleotides: 6. The germline V gene encodes CDR1 MNHNS and CDR2 SASEGT. CDR3 length equals 17 residues. CDR3 bases: TGTGCCAGCAGTGAACCTAGCGGGAGGGGGGGGACCGGGGAGCTGTTTTTT. Translation: CASSEPSGRGGTGELFF.

The chain joins TRBV18 to TRBJ1-5; TRBD1 is a possible D gene (6 bases). The germline gives CDR1 KGHSH, CDR2 LQKENI. CDR3 size: 14 residues. V shed 6 bases and J shed 7 bases, with 16 bases lying between them. The CDR3, as DNA: TGTGCCAGCTCGCCCTTACAGGGTGGACAGCCCCAGCATTTT. The encoded protein is CASSPLQGGQPQHF. The full variable domain, completed using reference TRBV18 and TRBJ1-5, is NAGVMQNPRHLVRRRGQEARLRCSPMKGHSHVYWYRQLPEEGLKFMVYLQKENIIDESGMPKERFSAEFPKEGPSILRIQQVVRGDSAAYFCASSPLQGGQPQHFGDGTRLSIL.

In regard to this clone: A junction end diverges from the germline sequence, so it may reflect a read error. The V call is TRBV11-2, the J call TRBJ2-2, with D tentatively TRBD2 (5 bases). Germline lookup yields CDR1 SGHAT and CDR2 FQNNGV. The CDR3 runs 17 residues. Here the CDR3 DNA reads TGTGCCAGCAGCTTAAGGGCAAGCGGTTATAACACCGAGGAGCTGTTTTTT. Its protein product is CASSLRASGYNTEELFF. Combining the CDR3 with reference TRBV11-2 and TRBJ2-2 gives the whole variable domain EAGVAQSPRYKIIEKRQSVAFWCNPISGHATLYWYQQILGQGPKLLIQFQNNGVVDDSQLPKDRFSAERLKGVDSTLKIQPAKLEDSAVYLCASSLRASGYNTEELFFGEGSRLTVL.

This sequence joins TRBV11-2 and TRBJ2-7, with unresolved D. V dropped 1 base and J dropped 6 bases, with 13 bases sitting between them. CDR1 and CDR2 from the germline V gene are SGHAT and FQNNGV. CDR3 length equals 14 residues. The CDR3 sequence: CASSLGPVESEQYF. The CDR3 coding sequence is TGTGCCAGCAGCTTAGGGCCAGTCGAATCCGAGCAGTACTTC.

V gene TRBV7-3 combines with J gene TRBJ2-7; 8 bases fit TRBD1. CDR1 is SGHTA and CDR2 is FQGTGA in the germline V gene. With V trimmed by 5 bases and J by 6 bases, 6 bases remained unmatched. The CDR3 has 13 residues. The CDR3 region is CASSPDRVGEQYF. In DNA, the CDR3 is TGTGCCAGCAGCCCGGACAGGGTTGGCGAGCAGTACTTC. The entire variable domain, with the rest obtained from reference TRBV7-3 and TRBJ2-7, is as follows: GAGVSQTPSNKVTEKGKYVELRCDPISGHTALYWYRQSLGQGPEFLIYFQGTGAADDSGLPNDRFFAVRPEGSVSTLKIQRTERGDSAVYLCASSPDRVGEQYFGPGTRLTVT.

The CDR3 spells CATSAVVRNTGELFF. The CDR3 DNA reads as TGTGCCACCAGCGCTGTAGTAAGGAACACCGGGGAGCTGTTTTTT. The chain joins TRBV15 to TRBJ2-2; D is undetermined. Trimming stripped 5 bases from V and 1 base from J, with 11 bases between. Germline CDR1 reads LNHNV; CDR2 reads YYDKDF (reference sequence). This CDR3 has 15 amino acids.